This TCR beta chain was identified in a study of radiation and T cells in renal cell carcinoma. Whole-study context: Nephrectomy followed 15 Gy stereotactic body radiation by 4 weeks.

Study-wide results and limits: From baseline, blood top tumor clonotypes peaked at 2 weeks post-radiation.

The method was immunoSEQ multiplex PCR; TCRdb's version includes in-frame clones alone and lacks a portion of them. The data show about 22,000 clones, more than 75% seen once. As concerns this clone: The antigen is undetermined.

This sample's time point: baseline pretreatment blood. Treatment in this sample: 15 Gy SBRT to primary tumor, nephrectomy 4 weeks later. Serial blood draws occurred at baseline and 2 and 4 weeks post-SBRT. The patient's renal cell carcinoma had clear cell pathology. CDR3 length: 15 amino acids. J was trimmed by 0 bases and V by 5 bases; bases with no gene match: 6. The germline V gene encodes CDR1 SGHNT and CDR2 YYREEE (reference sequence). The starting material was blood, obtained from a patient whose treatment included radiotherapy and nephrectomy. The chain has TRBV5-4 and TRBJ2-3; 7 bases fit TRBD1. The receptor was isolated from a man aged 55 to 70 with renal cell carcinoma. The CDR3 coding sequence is TGTGCCAGCAGGTTAGACAGGGCGAGCACAGATACGCAGTATTTT. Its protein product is CASRLDRASTDTQYF.